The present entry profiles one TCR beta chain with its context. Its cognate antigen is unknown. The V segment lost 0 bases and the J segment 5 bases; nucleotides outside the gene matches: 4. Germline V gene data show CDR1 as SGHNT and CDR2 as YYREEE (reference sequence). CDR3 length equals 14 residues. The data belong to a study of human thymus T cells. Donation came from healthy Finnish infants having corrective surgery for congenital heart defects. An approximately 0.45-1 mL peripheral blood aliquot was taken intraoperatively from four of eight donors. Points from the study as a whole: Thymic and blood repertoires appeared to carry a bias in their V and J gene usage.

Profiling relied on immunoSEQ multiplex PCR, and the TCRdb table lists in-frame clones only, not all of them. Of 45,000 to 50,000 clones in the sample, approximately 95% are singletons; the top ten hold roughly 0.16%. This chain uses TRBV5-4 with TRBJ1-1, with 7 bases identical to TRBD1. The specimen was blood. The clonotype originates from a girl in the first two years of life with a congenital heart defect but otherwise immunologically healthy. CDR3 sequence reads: CASSLDVRGTEAFF. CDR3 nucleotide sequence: TGTGCCAGCAGCTTGGATGTCAGGGGGACTGAAGCTTTCTTT.